The present entry profiles one T cell receptor (beta chain) with its context. Its antigen is currently not known. The input lacks base qualities; no much larger clone sits a single base away. This entry comes from a study of cytomegalovirus exposure and HLA in healthy donors (dated by TCRdb to 2016 to 2017). A note on the overall study: According to an earlier analysis of around 600 of the donors, about 180 million T cells yielded 100 million or so unique TCR beta sequences and approximately 300 Gb of sequence data. HLA typing included class I and class II loci at four-digit resolution. On average, 235,054 unique TCR beta nucleotide sequences were sequenced per donor among 398 genotyped donors of the cohort, with 15% to 20% of those sequences being non-productive. In the later analysis, no new phenotypic data were used to find candidate immune exposures; instead, reliance was placed on TCR beta sequences and their occurrence across donors. Donor age, sex, ethnicity and CMV serostatus were compiled alongside the repertoire data. Genome-wide SNP genotypes for about 65% of the roughly 670 donors were used in a later genetic analysis, which treated that subset as a discovery cohort. Among the roughly 390 genotyped donors, 81% belonged to the genetic ancestry cluster associated with self-reported Caucasian donors. A separate validation cohort of roughly 110 different subjects was used in addition to the approximately 700-subject first cohort. Using immunosequencing, the study profiled T cell repertoires from fewer than 850 subjects and related those repertoires to cytomegalovirus serostatus. Every discovery cohort repertoire had been produced on one sequencing platform. The study aimed to test whether cataloging public T cell receptors could reveal signatures of past pathogen exposure. An early release that covered around 590 HLA-typed donors contained approximately 300 gigabases of sequencing data and tens of millions of unique TCR sequences. The number of typed donors differed by locus: about 620-640 for A, B, C, DRB1 and DQB1; approximately 520 for DQA1; about 600 for DPA1; and about 470 for DPB1. To decide whether each TCR beta V gene segment behaved as functional or pseudogenic, an earlier analysis of over 500 of the donors relied on high-throughput TCR beta sequencing. High-throughput TCR immunosequencing, statistical association of individual TCRs with disease status, and machine learning were combined to predict cytomegalovirus infection status. Because of strong linkage in the cohort, 5 or 6 DR-DQ haplotypes were treated as single units for association and clustering. In a later analysis, previously published TCR beta repertoires from about 670 donors were re-analyzed and high-resolution HLA genotyping was added so that TCR occurrence patterns could be studied. Here is what the overall study found, with its caveats: A later genetic analysis reported fewer N-insertions in productive TCRs among donors in an Asian-associated ancestry cluster than the roughly 640-donor mean. This cohort had only TCR beta chains sequenced, and the lack of alpha or paired-chain data limited which features could be detected. In a later analysis, most CMV-associated TCR beta chains were found to appear HLA-restricted, with HLA associations seemingly driven largely by CMV exposure. Presence/absence analyses assumed roughly uniform sequencing depth across donors, an assumption that may not hold. In vitro tests confirmed that a few of the cytomegalovirus-associated TCR beta chains recognize cytomegalovirus antigens. A cluster of highly shared sequence variants was judged likely to be a technical artifact of the sequencing pipeline. Across donors, most TCR sequences were observed very rarely, whereas some public TCRs were present in many individuals. Specific HLA alleles were associated with over 15,000 TCR beta sequences at a false discovery rate of 0.05 in a later analysis. The authors suggested that the approach could potentially be generalized to other disease states and immunological phenotypes. Because some donors lacked HLA typing at each locus, the association tests relied only on the typed subset. V-gene and J-gene trimming of TCR beta chains was associated with a missense DCLRE1C variant in a later genetic analysis, and the association was replicated in an independent cohort. In a later analysis, HLA-associated TCR beta chains showed more clonal expansion and lower generation probabilities than non-associated chains that were equally common. Some IMGT-functional V segments, including TRBV6-2 and TRBV6-3, could not be told apart with the 87-base-pair reads, so those segments were excluded. A further reported finding was that TCR beta sequences accurately predicted the HLA-A and HLA-B alleles for most subjects in the first cohort. When HLA alleles, especially DR and DQ, strongly co-occurred, TCR associations were difficult to assign to individual alleles. In a later analysis, several top co-occurrence clusters were reported to appear linked to parvovirus B19, influenza, CMV and Epstein-Barr virus. Linkage disequilibrium might explain the correlated functional status among segregating V segments, but an unknown experimental factor could not be excluded. The study gave a list of more than 150 TCR beta chains associated with cytomegalovirus. CMV serostatus was the only immune exposure information available for the cohort. In an earlier analysis of 587 of the donors, most TCR beta V segments appeared in productive rearrangements about 90% or about 30% of the time, broadly matching IMGT annotations. A later analysis found that TCR association rates varied across HLA loci, with DRB1 alleles showing the most associated TCRs and HLA-C alleles the fewest. The earlier analysis of 587 of the donors excluded roughly 16 rarely observed V segments, including chromosome 9 orphons, because counts were too low. In both the original and validation cohorts, the classifier was reported to diagnose cytomegalovirus status with high specificity and sensitivity.

V gives up 3 bases and J gives up 0 bases, and the segment between their germline ends measures 17 bases. Its CDR3 holds 17 amino acids, cysteine through phenylalanine. The entry retains the CDR3 DNA only, 51 bases that are in frame from base 1. According to the germline V gene, CDR1 reads LGHNA and CDR2 reads YNFKEQ. The cohort was made up of 666 healthy bone marrow donors. Cohort members were all nominally healthy when sampled, although unrecorded immune exposures were likely present. The donor was CMV seronegative and was included in the group of approximately 350 seronegative cohort members. Each donor provided a peripheral blood sample, and peripheral blood mononuclear cells were used for TCR beta sequencing. Genomic DNA was extracted from the blood cell samples with the Qiagen DNeasy Blood Extraction Kit. Receptor amplification or capture employed the immunoSEQ multiplex PCR assay. For the multiplex PCR, a mixture combining 60 forward primers for TCR Vbeta segments and 13 reverse primers for TCR Jbeta segments was used. Amplification of the CDR3 region of rearranged TCR beta genes was performed with a multiplex PCR assay on genomic DNA. The amplified TCR beta libraries were sequenced on the Illumina HiSeq System as 87-base-pair reads. The study's own analysis went as follows. In a later analysis, about 80 million unique TCR beta chains were counted across the roughly 670 repertoires, and around 10 million of these chains were shared by at least two donors. Raw reads were error-corrected and collapsed into unique sequences by a nearest-neighbor algorithm in which closely related sequences were merged to remove PCR and sequencing errors. CDR3 sequences were aligned to IMGT reference sequences to assign V, D and J gene segments. For a sequence to be retained, a match of at least six nucleotides was required to both a V gene segment and a J gene segment. Rearrangements were classified as productive when the CDR3 lacked stop codons and remained in frame with V and J, and all other rearrangements were classified as non-productive. Following IMGT convention, CDR3 was defined as the stretch from the second conserved V-encoded cysteine to the conserved J-encoded phenylalanine. In an earlier analysis of approximately 500 of the donors, sequences lacking an unambiguous match to a single V gene segment were excluded. An earlier analysis of 550 to 650 of the donors classified V segments as functional when productive rearrangements were above 56.7% and as segregating when the standard deviation between donors was above 5%. To diagnose cytomegalovirus status from the catalog of TCR beta chain sequences, a statistical classification framework was built. In a later analysis, V and J genes were assigned by comparing TCR nucleotide sequences against IMGT/GENE-DB human TR gene sequences. Using the TCRdist pipeline, a later analysis assigned CDR3 sequences along with most-parsimonious VDJ recombination scenarios. In a later analysis, each TCR beta chain was defined by its CDR3 amino acid sequence together with its V-gene family, and reads without a unique V-gene family were excluded. To address suspected cross-contamination and a sequencing artifact, a later analysis removed 592 highly shared, low-generation-probability nucleotide sequences. A later analysis calculated a clonal expansion index for each public chain from normalized within-repertoire ranks of inferred template counts. In a later analysis, generation probabilities were computed using a VDJ recombination model fitted to out-of-frame rearrangements, and the results were checked against IGoR. Hypergeometric tests were used in a later analysis to score TCR-TCR, TCR-HLA and TCR-CMV co-occurrence, with a repertoire-size bias correction applied to the TCR pairs. In a later analysis, false discovery rates were estimated by permuting HLA or CMV assignments 20 times. In a later analysis, co-occurring TCRs were grouped using DBSCAN, and TCRdist sequence similarity was added for clustering within HLA-allele-positive subsets. Repertoires with fewer than 30,000 or more than 120,000 public chains were left out of co-occurrence clustering, as were about 5 repertoires with anomalous nucleotide sharing. What TCRdb holds here is the immuneACCESS table cut down to in-frame rearrangements. Part of the clones is not present; checked against another copy, under half of the missing clones reflect an unresolved V gene, and the others are unexplained. V and J calls and clone size are those listed in that table; D and trimming were worked out from the DNA. The sample table shows 220,000 or so clones, and around 75% are seen once. The ten largest clones add up to roughly 1.9% of the sample.

This receptor was obtained from a woman aged 25 to 45 in good health and CMV-seronegative. This receptor chain uses TRBV4-2 and TRBJ1-1; the D gene assignment is ambiguous. The sequenced sample consisted of PBMCs. The DNA reads TGTGCCAGCAGCCAGACAACTCGAACCGATCTGAACACTGAAGCTTTCTTT. This translates into CASSQTTRTDLNTEAFF.